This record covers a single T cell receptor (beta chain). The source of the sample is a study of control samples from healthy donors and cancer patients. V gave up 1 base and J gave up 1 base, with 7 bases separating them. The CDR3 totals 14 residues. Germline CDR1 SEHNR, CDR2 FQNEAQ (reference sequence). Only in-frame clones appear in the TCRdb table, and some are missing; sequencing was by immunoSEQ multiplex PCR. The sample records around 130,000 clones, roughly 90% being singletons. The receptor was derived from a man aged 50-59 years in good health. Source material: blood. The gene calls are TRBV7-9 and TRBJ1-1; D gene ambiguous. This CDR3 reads CASSLVSENTEAFF. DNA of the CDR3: TGTGCCAGCAGCTTAGTTTCTGAGAACACTGAAGCTTTCTTT.